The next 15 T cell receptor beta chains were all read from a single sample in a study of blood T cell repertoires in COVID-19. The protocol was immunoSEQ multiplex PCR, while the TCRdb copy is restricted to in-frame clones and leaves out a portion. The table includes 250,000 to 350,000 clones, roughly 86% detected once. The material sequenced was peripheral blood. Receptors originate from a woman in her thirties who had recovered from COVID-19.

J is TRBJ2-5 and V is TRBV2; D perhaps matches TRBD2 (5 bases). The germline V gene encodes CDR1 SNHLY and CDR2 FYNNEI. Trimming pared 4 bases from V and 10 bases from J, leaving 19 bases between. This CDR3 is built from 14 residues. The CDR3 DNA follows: TGTGCCAGCAGTGGTGGAGCTAGCCGGACGGGCCAGTACTTC. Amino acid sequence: CASSGGASRTGQYF.

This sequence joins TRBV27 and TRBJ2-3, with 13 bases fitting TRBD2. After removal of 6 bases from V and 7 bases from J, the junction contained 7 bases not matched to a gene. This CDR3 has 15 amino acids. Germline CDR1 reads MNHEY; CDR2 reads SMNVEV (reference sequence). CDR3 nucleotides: TGTGCCAGCAGAACACTAGCGGGAGGGCCGTATACGCAGTATTTT. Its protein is CASRTLAGGPYTQYF.

This chain's CDR3 is CASSQVPQGRGGYTF. The CDR3 coding sequence is TGTGCCAGCAGCCAGGTTCCTCAGGGAAGAGGTGGCTACACCTTC. The genes are TRBV3-1 (or the pseudogene TRBV3-2) and TRBJ1-2; possible D gene TRBD1, 5 bases. The CDR3 is made up of 15 amino acids. CDR1 and CDR2 (germline): LGHDT, YNNKEL (reference sequence). V was shortened by 3 bases and J by 7 bases, with 18 bases between the two germline ends.

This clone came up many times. CDR3 sequence reads: CSVGGGGAGQPQHF. The CDR3 coding sequence is TGCAGCGTTGGTGGAGGGGGCGCCGGTCAGCCCCAGCATTTT. The chain couples TRBV29-1 to TRBJ1-5, with TRBD1 matching over 7 bases. J was trimmed by 6 bases and V by 4 bases; bases with no gene match: 9. The germline V gene encodes CDR1 SQVTM and CDR2 ANQGSEA. The CDR3 runs 14 residues.

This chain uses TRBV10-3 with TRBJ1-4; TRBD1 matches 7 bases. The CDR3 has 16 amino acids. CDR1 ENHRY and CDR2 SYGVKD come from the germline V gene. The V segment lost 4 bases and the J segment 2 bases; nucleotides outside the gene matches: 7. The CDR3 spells CAISVGRGSTNEKLFF. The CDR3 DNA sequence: TGTGCCATCAGTGTTGGCAGGGGGTCGACTAATGAAAAACTGTTTTTT.

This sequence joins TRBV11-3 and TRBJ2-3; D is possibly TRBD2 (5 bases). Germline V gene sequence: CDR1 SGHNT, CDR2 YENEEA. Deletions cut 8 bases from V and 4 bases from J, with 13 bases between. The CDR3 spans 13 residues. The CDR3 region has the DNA TGTGCCAGCTCGGAAACTAGACCAGATACGCAGTATTTT. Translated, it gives CASSETRPDTQYF.

The CDR3 protein is CASRPIQASEQFF. The CDR3 DNA is TGTGCCAGCAGACCCATACAGGCCTCTGAGCAGTTCTTC. The chain combines TRBV27 with TRBJ2-1; the D gene is possibly TRBD1 (5 bases). Looked up from germline, CDR1 is MNHEY and CDR2 is SMNVEV (reference sequence). This CDR3 has 13 residues. Trimming removed 6 bases from V and 9 bases from J, with 15 bases in between.

In DNA, the CDR3 is TGTGCCAGCAGCGACAGAAACACTGAAGCTTTCTTT. Amino acids: CASSDRNTEAFF. The chain has TRBV6-5 and TRBJ1-1, with D maybe TRBD1 (5 bases). Germline CDR1 MNHEY, CDR2 SVGAGI. This CDR3 is 12 amino acids long. Trimming removed 6 bases from V and 2 bases from J, with 7 bases in between.

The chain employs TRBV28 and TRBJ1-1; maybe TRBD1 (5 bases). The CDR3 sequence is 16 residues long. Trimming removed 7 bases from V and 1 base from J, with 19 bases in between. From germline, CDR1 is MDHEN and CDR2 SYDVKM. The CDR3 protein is CASTLVTGTTNTEAFF. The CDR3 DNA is TGTGCCAGCACTCTCGTTACAGGTACCACGAACACTGAAGCTTTCTTT.

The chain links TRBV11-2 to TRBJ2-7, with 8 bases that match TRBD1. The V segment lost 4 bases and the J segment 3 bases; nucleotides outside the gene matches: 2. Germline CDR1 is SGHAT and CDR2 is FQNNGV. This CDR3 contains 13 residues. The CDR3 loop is CASSSDRGYEQYF. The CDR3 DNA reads TGTGCCAGCAGCTCCGACAGGGGCTACGAGCAGTACTTC.

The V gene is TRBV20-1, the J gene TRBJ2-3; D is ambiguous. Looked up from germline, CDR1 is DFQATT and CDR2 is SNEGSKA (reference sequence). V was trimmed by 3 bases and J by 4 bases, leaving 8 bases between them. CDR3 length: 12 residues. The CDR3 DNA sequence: TGCAGTGCTAGTCTAGGAGCAGATACGCAGTATTTT. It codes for CSASLGADTQYF.

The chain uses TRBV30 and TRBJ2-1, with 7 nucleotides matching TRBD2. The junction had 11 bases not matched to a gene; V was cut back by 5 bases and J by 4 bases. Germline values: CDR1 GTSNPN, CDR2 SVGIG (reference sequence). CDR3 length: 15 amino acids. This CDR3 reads CAWGGGTLTYNEQFF. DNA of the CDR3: TGTGCCTGGGGCGGGGGTACCCTCACATACAATGAGCAGTTCTTC.

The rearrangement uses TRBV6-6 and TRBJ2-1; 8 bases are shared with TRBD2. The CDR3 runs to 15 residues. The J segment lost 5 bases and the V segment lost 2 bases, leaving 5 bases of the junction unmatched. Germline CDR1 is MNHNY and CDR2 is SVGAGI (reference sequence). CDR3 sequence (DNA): TGTGCCAGCAGTTACGGAGCGGGGGTAAACAATGAGCAGTTCTTC. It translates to CASSYGAGVNNEQFF.

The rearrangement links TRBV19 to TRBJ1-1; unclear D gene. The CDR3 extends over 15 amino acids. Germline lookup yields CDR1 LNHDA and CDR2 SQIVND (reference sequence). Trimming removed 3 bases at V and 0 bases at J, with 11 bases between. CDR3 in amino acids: CASSIQARLNTEAFF. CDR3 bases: TGTGCCAGTAGTATCCAGGCTCGGCTGAACACTGAAGCTTTCTTT.

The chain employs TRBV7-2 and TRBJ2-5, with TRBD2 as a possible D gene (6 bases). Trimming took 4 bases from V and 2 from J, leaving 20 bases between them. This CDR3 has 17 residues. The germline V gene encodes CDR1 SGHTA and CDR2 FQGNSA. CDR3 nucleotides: TGTGCCAGCAGCTCCCCCGTCCTACCTAGCGCTCAAGAGACCCAGTACTTC. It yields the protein CASSSPVLPSAQETQYF.